The TCR beta chain under discussion was sequenced for a study of early T cells in non-severe SARS-CoV-2 infection. This clonotype was counted between two and nine times. TCRdb re-called the 5' RACE reads through MiXCR, storing one row per CDR3 protein. Counted here are about 70,000 distinct CDR3 sequences, 10% occurring once; the ten biggest clones make up about 16%. Germline-derived CDR1 and CDR2 are SQVTM and ANQGSEA. The length of the CDR3 is 13 residues. Trimming at V came to 6 bases and at J to 2 bases, leaving 7 bases not matched to a gene. The material sequenced was whole blood, taken at baseline. This TCR was recovered from an adult who was a healthcare worker with PCR-confirmed SARS-CoV-2 infection or an uninfected control (not recorded which). The chain joins TRBV29-1 to TRBJ2-7, with 7 bases aligning to TRBD1. In DNA form, the CDR3 reads TGCAGCGTCAAACCGGGACAGACCTACGAGCAGTACTTC. Translation gives CSVKPGQTYEQYF.